The T cell receptor beta chain under discussion was sequenced for a study of beta chain features in type 1 diabetes. As for the study in general: There was similarity between patients and healthy donors in age, gender and cell yields. Study-level results: TCRB CDR3s were moderately but significantly shorter in Type 1 diabetes patients in all four CD4+ subsets. The similarity of naive, central memory and Treg TCRB repertoires appeared greater among patients than among healthy donors.

Only one heparinised blood draw was taken per donor, and its volume averaged roughly 0.12 L. By way of CD45RO/CCR7/CD25/CD127/CD95/CD27, the CD4+ regulatory, stem cell-like memory, central memory and naive cells were sorted. Worth noting for this clone: Its antigen is still unknown.

Germline values: CDR1 ENHRY, CDR2 SYGVKD. V lost 6 bases, J lost 6 bases, and 7 bases stayed unmatched. This CDR3 has 16 residues. As every portion of the isolated RNA was reverse transcribed, the sequencing read expressed TCRB transcripts. TCRdb keeps only in-frame clones here, not all; method: immunoSEQ multiplex PCR. Of tens of thousands of clones listed, about 47% are singletons. The V and J genes are TRBV10-3 and TRBJ2-4; 14 nucleotides match TRBD2. The specimen sequenced was Tregs from blood. The receptor comes from a woman aged 40 to 50 with type 1 diabetes. CDR3 coding DNA: TGTGCCATCAGAGCCGGGACTAGCGGGAGCGCAAACATTCAGTACTTC. Protein: CAIRAGTSGSANIQYF.